The present entry profiles one T cell receptor (beta chain) with its context. This clone was seen a few times. This clone's antigen is unknown. No much larger clone is present one base from it, and per-base qualities are unavailable. The CDR3 regions of human TCRbeta chains were subjected to immunosequencing. The paper's data handling went like this. TCRs in the repertoires were compared against a reference library of SARS-CoV-2-specific TCRs that had been generated with the MIRA antigen-specificity platform. Breadth meant the fraction of unique TCRs that were SARS-CoV-2-associated, whereas depth meant the fraction of total T cells that were SARS-CoV-2-associated. Using the MIRA data, each spike-specific TCR was assigned both to the spike region to which the TCR was reactive and to a CD4 or CD8 class. Log10-transformed breadth and depth values were compared by one-way ANOVA with Sidak's multiple comparisons tests. TCRdb took over this immuneACCESS table, retaining in-frame rearrangements with V and J assigned. Such tables are incomplete; in checked studies, under half of the missing clones stem from an unresolved V gene, and the remainder is unexplained. The V and J calls and clone size come from that table; D and trimming were worked out from the DNA. This sample comprises about 120,000 clones, around 84% of them detected only once. The biggest ten clones account for about 7.4% of the sample.

This record belongs to a study of T cell responses to AZD1222 COVID-19 vaccine (dated by TCRdb to the early 2020s). Regarding the study in general: Because spike-specific TCR depth and breadth did not differ between the two schedules, AZD1222 recipients who got a second dose at roughly 4 weeks were pooled with those who got a second dose at roughly 12 weeks. A total of just over 230 trial participants underwent TCR sequencing, of whom 200 to 220 had received two doses of AZD1222 and 26 had received two doses of the MenACWY control vaccine. Trial participants were enrolled by age into subgroups of 18-55, 56-69 and 70-plus years, and around 150, 28 and 57 TCR-sequenced participants, respectively, were included in these subgroups.

Study-wide findings and limitations: A significant rise in spike-specific TCR breadth and depth was observed after two AZD1222 doses relative to day 0 and relative to MenACWY recipients. Because no day 14 peak-response samples were available, repertoires were characterized only after the peak T cell response. Most participants were white British and females outnumbered males, and the authors suggested that clonal diversity may have been underestimated. Epitopes outside the regions mutated in the B.1.351 and B.1.1.7 variants were reportedly recognized by nearly half of the unique spike-specific TCRs. The 56-69-year group was small, and its depth increase did not reach significance, likely because of low power. CD4 TCRs associated with the vaccine covered the entire spike protein, and the dominant responses were in regions 160-218 and 743-854. Only five or six AZD1222 recipients were SARS-CoV-2 seropositive at baseline, limiting conclusions about previously exposed vaccinees.

This specimen's time point label, per the study, means: baseline before first vaccination. Vaccinee samples came from UK trials COV001 and COV002, including a single-blind randomized controlled phase 2/3 trial of AZD1222 (ChAdOx1 nCoV-19) in healthy adults. For TCRbeta chain sequencing, PBMC samples from trial participants were taken at day 0 and at day 28 after the second dose. This receptor was obtained from an adult in good health. Sequencing was performed on peripheral blood, taken on day 0 of AZD1222 vaccination.

The CDR3 in this case is CASGLLAGTNTGELFF. The nucleotides read TGCGCCAGCGGATTACTAGCGGGGACGAACACCGGGGAGCTGTTTTTT. The V gene is TRBV5-1 and the J gene is TRBJ2-2, with TRBD2 matching 10 junction bases. The CDR3 holds 16 amino acids from the cysteine to the phenylalanine. Only the CDR3 part of the read is kept: 48 bases, read in frame from the first base. CDR1 and CDR2 (SGHRS, YFSETQ) derive from the germline V gene. V is cut back by 7 bases and J by 0 bases, with 6 bases in the junction unmatched.